This T cell receptor (beta chain) was recovered during a study of lymphopenia after photon versus proton radiotherapy. General study results and limits: Proton therapy kept repertoires fairly stable, unlike photons, which gained effector/memory cells. Post-nadir diversity loss with photons came from oligoclonal expansion, particularly CD8+ Temra cells. In patients who died, overall survival fell as post-nadir TCR diversity dropped more.

Germline trimming cut 3 bases from V and 2 bases from J; bases unmatched to any gene: 5. The CDR3 is made up of 15 amino acids. From germline, CDR1 is SGHKS and CDR2 YYEKEE (reference sequence). Libraries were prepared by immunoSEQ multiplex PCR; TCRdb keeps only in-frame clonotypes and omits some of them. The sample carries about 25,000 clones, 80% to 90% recorded once. This clone was detected only a few times. Its cognate antigen is unknown. Sequencing used peripheral blood, obtained from a patient treated with photon-based radiotherapy. This TCR was sampled from a man between 45 and 60 years old with gastric cancer. This chain connects TRBV5-5 to TRBJ1-3; 7 nucleotides agree with TRBD1. CDR3 in amino acids: CASSSQTGTGNTIYF. The CDR3 region has the DNA TGTGCCAGCAGCTCACAGACAGGGACTGGAAACACCATATATTTT.